These 22 T cell receptor beta chains came from one sample sequenced in a study of cytomegalovirus exposure and HLA in healthy donors (dated by TCRdb to the late 2010s). The receptor library was made with the immunoSEQ multiplex PCR assay. A mixture of 60 forward primers for TCR Vbeta segments and 13 reverse primers for TCR Jbeta segments was used in the multiplex PCR. This immuneACCESS table, as held by TCRdb, lists in-frame sequences with V and J called but not all clones. Of the missing ones, under half trace to an unresolved V gene in checked studies; the others have no known cause. The sample includes approximately 150,000 clones, with 55% to 70% observed a single time. The ten top clones hold approximately 6.6% of the sample. The sequencing sample was made of PBMCs. Receptors originate from a woman in her sixties or seventies in good health and CMV-seropositive.

The chain is built from TRBV5-1 and TRBJ2-5, with 10 bases identical to TRBD2. Germline trimming cut 4 bases from V and 5 bases from J; bases unmatched to any gene: 11. The CDR3 loop spans 16 amino acids. The germline CDR1 and CDR2 sequences are SGHRS and YFSETQ. The CDR3 DNA is TGCGCCAGCAGCAGCCAAGCGGGAGGGTTGCCGGAGACCCAGTACTTC. Residues: CASSSQAGGLPETQYF.

The chain combines TRBV7-9 with TRBJ2-1; D gene ambiguous. CDR3 size: 12 residues. The V end was cut by 4 bases, the J end by 6 bases, with 7 bases between. CDR1 and CDR2 (germline): SEHNR, FQNEAQ (reference sequence). The CDR3 protein is CASSSNFNEQFF. The CDR3 nucleotides are TGTGCCAGCAGCTCCAACTTCAATGAGCAGTTCTTC. Filled out from reference TRBV7-9 and TRBJ2-1, the complete variable domain reads DTGVSQNPRHKITKRGQNVTFRCDPISEHNRLYWYRQTLGQGPEFLTYFQNEAQLEKSRLLSDRFSAERPKGSFSTLEIQRTEQGDSAMYLCASSSNFNEQFFGPGTRLTVL.

The chain combines TRBV10-1 with TRBJ1-1; TRBD1 matches at 10 bases. The V and J ends lost 1 base and 3 bases, in that order; junction bases with no gene match: 8. Germline CDR1 WNHNN, CDR2 SYGVQD (reference sequence). This CDR3 has 17 residues. CDR3 loop: CASSEFESGTGDTEAFF. The CDR3, as DNA: TGCGCCAGCAGTGAGTTTGAATCCGGGACAGGGGACACTGAAGCTTTCTTT.

The rearrangement uses TRBV30 and TRBJ2-2; 9 bases agree with TRBD2. The CDR3 is 14 amino acids. Unmatched junction bases numbered 4, after V lost 0 bases and J lost 8 bases. Germline CDR1 reads GTSNPN; CDR2 reads SVGIG (reference sequence). DNA of the CDR3: TGTGCCTGGAGTGTACGGCTAGCGGGAGGGGAGCTGTTTTTT. It codes for CAWSVRLAGGELFF.

This chain joins TRBV29-1 and TRBJ2-1; 9 bases fit TRBD2. The CDR3 runs 14 residues. Germline V gives CDR1 SQVTM, CDR2 ANQGSEA. The junction had 6 bases not matched to a gene; V was cut back by 2 bases and J by 7 bases. CDR3 DNA sequence: TGCAGCGTTGAAAGCGGGAGGATGGGTAATGAGCAGTTCTTC. Protein product: CSVESGRMGNEQFF.

The chain employs TRBV28 and TRBJ2-1; TRBD2 agrees at 11 bases. After removal of 6 bases from V and 3 bases from J, the junction contained 7 bases not matched to a gene. The CDR3 is made up of 16 amino acids. Looked up from germline, CDR1 is MDHEN and CDR2 is SYDVKM. The CDR3 DNA follows: TGTGCCAGCAGGCCACCTAGCGGGAGGTTCTACAATGAGCAGTTCTTC. Protein product: CASRPPSGRFYNEQFF.

The chain couples TRBV15 to TRBJ1-2; 7 bases are shared with TRBD1. The CDR3 is 13 amino acids. Germline CDR1 LNHNV, CDR2 YYDKDF (reference sequence). V was clipped by 4 bases and J by 3 bases; unmatched bases: 2. The CDR3 loop is CATSNQGDYGYTF. The DNA of the CDR3 is TGTGCCACCAGCAACCAGGGGGACTATGGCTACACCTTC.

The chain is built from TRBV2 and TRBJ1-5; no definite D call. Trimming cost V 4 bases and J 0 bases, with 7 bases left between them. The CDR3 totals 14 residues. Germline V gene data show CDR1 as SNHLY and CDR2 as FYNNEI. The CDR3 loop is CASSGGYSNQPQHF. The CDR3 DNA reads TGTGCCAGCAGTGGAGGGTATAGCAATCAGCCCCAGCATTTT.

The CDR3 protein is CASATGGREQYF. The CDR3 nucleotides are TGTGCCAGCGCGACGGGAGGTCGTGAGCAGTACTTC. This sequence joins TRBV6-5 and TRBJ2-7; 7 nucleotides match TRBD2. Germline assignment: CDR1 MNHEY and CDR2 SVGAGI. V lost 8 bases and J lost 7; bases outside the gene matches: 8. The CDR3 is made up of 12 amino acids.

This clone was counted only a few times. The V and J genes are TRBV28 and TRBJ2-1, with a possible D match to TRBD1 (5 bases). Germline values: CDR1 MDHEN, CDR2 SYDVKM. This CDR3 contains 11 residues. Deletions cut 5 bases from V and 9 bases from J, with 8 bases between. As DNA, the CDR3 is TGTGCCAGCAGTCAGGGTTCTGAGCAGTTCTTC. This translates into CASSQGSEQFF.

The CDR3 spells CASSPMGGSKVEQFF. The DNA for the CDR3 is TGTGCCAGCAGTCCCATGGGGGGATCCAAGGTTGAGCAGTTCTTC. The chain couples TRBV28 to TRBJ2-1, with D tentatively TRBD2 (6 bases). The CDR3 loop spans 15 amino acids. The V end was cut by 5 bases, the J end by 9 bases, with 20 bases between. The germline V gene encodes CDR1 MDHEN and CDR2 SYDVKM.

The chain carries TRBV19 and TRBJ2-5; 7 bases match TRBD1. This CDR3 region has 16 residues. The germline V gene has CDR1 LNHDA and CDR2 SQIVND (reference sequence). Trimming removed 3 bases from V and 5 bases from J; junction bases left unmatched: 12. This CDR3 reads CASSILKGDRDETQYF. DNA of the CDR3: TGTGCCAGTAGTATTCTAAAAGGAGACAGGGACGAGACCCAGTACTTC.

This chain joins TRBV2 and TRBJ2-2; 10 nucleotides agree with TRBD1. The germline V gene has CDR1 SNHLY and CDR2 FYNNEI. V was pared by 5 bases and J by 5 bases, with 2 bases of the junction left unmatched. The CDR3 runs 14 residues. For the CDR3, the DNA is TGTGCCAGCAGTCTGGACAGGGGGACCGGGGAGCTGTTTTTT. Amino acid sequence: CASSLDRGTGELFF.

The count of this clone is one. V gene TRBV2 combines with J gene TRBJ2-4; D is undetermined. The CDR3 runs to 15 residues. The germline V and J ends were trimmed by 6 bases and 0 bases, with 12 bases remaining between them. CDR1 SNHLY and CDR2 FYNNEI come from the germline V gene. CDR3 protein: CASRIAPLAKNIQYF. The CDR3 DNA reads TGTGCCAGCAGGATAGCACCGTTAGCCAAAAACATTCAGTACTTC.

V gene TRBV5-4 combines with J gene TRBJ2-1, with TRBD1 matching 12 bases. This CDR3 contains 16 residues. J lost 6 bases, V lost 4 bases, and 8 bases had no gene match. Germline V gene lookup returns CDR1 SGHNT and CDR2 YYREEE (reference sequence). CDR3 sequence reads: CASSLGQGANANEQFF. The DNA for the CDR3 is TGTGCCAGCAGCCTGGGACAGGGGGCGAATGCCAATGAGCAGTTCTTC.

This clone was picked up one time. The rearrangement links TRBV2 to TRBJ2-7, with 7 bases that match TRBD2. Germline CDR1 SNHLY, CDR2 FYNNEI. The CDR3 is 14 residues long. The V segment lost 1 base and the J segment 1 base; nucleotides outside the gene matches: 1. The CDR3 here is CASSEDGRSYEQYF. The CDR3, as DNA: TGTGCCAGCAGTGAAGACGGGAGGTCCTACGAGCAGTACTTC.

The rearrangement uses TRBV27 and TRBJ2-2; D remains unclear. V lost 5 bases and J 0 bases, leaving 4 bases between the germline ends. The CDR3 is 13 residues long. Germline CDR1 and CDR2: MNHEY and SMNVEV (reference sequence). CDR3 protein: CASSLPNTGELFF. The CDR3 region has the DNA TGTGCCAGCAGTCTCCCGAACACCGGGGAGCTGTTTTTT.

Concerning this clone itself: Other DNA sequences of this sample code for an identical CDR3. CDR3 in amino acids: CASSPPGLAGVGTDTQYF. The CDR3 nucleotides read TGTGCCAGCAGCCCGCCGGGACTAGCGGGAGTGGGCACAGATACGCAGTATTTT. The chain joins TRBV7-9 to TRBJ2-3, with 14 bases fitting TRBD2. V lost 5 bases, J lost 1 base, and 8 bases stayed unmatched. Germline V gene data show CDR1 as SEHNR and CDR2 as FQNEAQ (reference sequence). This CDR3 region has 18 residues.

This clone was counted a few times. This sequence joins TRBV5-1 and TRBJ2-5; D gene ambiguous. The CDR3 runs to 14 residues. Trimming left V 2 bases short and J 0 bases short, with 8 bases between. In germline, CDR1 is SGHRS, CDR2 YFSETQ. CDR3 coding DNA: TGCGCCAGCAGCTTTGGAACAGACCAAGAGACCCAGTACTTC. Translating gives CASSFGTDQETQYF.

The rearrangement joins TRBV19 to TRBJ2-7, with D possibly being TRBD2 (5 bases). V was shortened by 6 bases and J by 2 bases, with 17 bases between the two germline ends. The CDR3 length is 15 residues. In germline, CDR1 is LNHDA, CDR2 SQIVND (reference sequence). The DNA for the CDR3 is TGTGCCAGTAGCCAGCTTCCCGGAGGCGCCTACGAGCAGTACTTC. Protein product: CASSQLPGGAYEQYF.

This clone has a single count. V is TRBV7-2 and J is TRBJ2-1; 8 nucleotides align to TRBD2. The CDR3 extends over 12 amino acids. Looked up from germline, CDR1 is SGHTA and CDR2 is FQGNSA. The CDR3 reads CVSGAPNNEQFF. The CDR3 DNA sequence: TGTGTTAGCGGGGCCCCTAACAATGAGCAGTTCTTC. The full variable domain, rest sourced from reference TRBV7-2 and TRBJ2-1, is GAGVSQSPSNKVTEKGKDVELRCDPISGHTALYWYRQSLGQGLEFLIYFQGNSAPDKSGLPSDRFSAERTGGSVSTLTIQRTQQEDSAVYLCVSGAPNNEQFFGPGTRLTVL.

This clone has only a few counts. V gene TRBV29-1 combines with J gene TRBJ1-1; TRBD1 aligns across 9 bases. CDR3 length equals 14 residues. Germline-derived CDR1 and CDR2 are SQVTM and ANQGSEA. J gave up 4 bases and V 3 bases, and 6 bases lay outside the gene matches. CDR3 bases: TGCAGCGTTGAGATGGGACAGGGTAGCACTGAAGCTTTCTTT. This encodes CSVEMGQGSTEAFF.